Below are 2 T cell receptor beta chains sequenced from a single sample in a study of cytomegalovirus exposure and HLA in healthy donors. Amplification used 60 Vbeta primers and 13 Jbeta primers. Repertoires were generated with immunoSEQ multiplex PCR, while TCRdb's copy carries only in-frame clones and drops some. The sample has about 120,000 clones, 83% seen once. The material sequenced was PBMCs. The receptor source for this set is a woman aged 40 to 50 in good health and CMV-seropositive.

This clone turned up a few times. V is TRBV7-9 and J is TRBJ2-7, with TRBD1 identical over 8 bases. Looked up from germline, CDR1 is SEHNR and CDR2 is FQNEAQ (reference sequence). V was clipped by 5 bases and J by 4 bases; unmatched bases: 16. The CDR3 totals 17 residues. In DNA form, the CDR3 reads TGTGCCAGCAGCCGCGCAGGGGGCGGATTCGTGGATTACGAGCAGTACTTC. Translated: CASSRAGGGFVDYEQYF.

This clone was counted once. V and J are TRBV9 and TRBJ2-1, with 9 bases that match TRBD2. This CDR3 region has 16 residues. Trimming removed 0 bases from V and 6 bases from J; junction bases left unmatched: 7. The V gene's germline CDR1 is SGDLS and CDR2 YYNGEE. CDR3 amino acids: CASSVVGGRALNEQFF. The DNA of the CDR3 is TGTGCCAGCAGCGTAGTGGGCGGGAGGGCGCTCAATGAGCAGTTCTTC. Variable domain in full (rest from reference TRBV9 and TRBJ2-1): DSGVTQTPKHLITATGQRVTLRCSPRSGDLSVYWYQQSLDQGLQFLIQYYNGEERAKGNILERFSAQQFPDLHSELNLSSLELGDSALYFCASSVVGGRALNEQFFGPGTRLTVL.